Reported below is one T cell receptor (beta chain). It lacks a known antigen. For CDR1 and CDR2, the germline V gene (reference sequence) lists SEHNR and FQNEAQ. V is clipped by 5 bases and J by 3 bases, and the sequence between their germline boundaries is 16 bases long. The CDR3 runs 15 amino acids, cysteine and phenylalanine included. Just CDR3 DNA is preserved here, 45 bases in frame from base 1. The record originates from a study of cytomegalovirus exposure and HLA in healthy donors (dated by TCRdb to the late 2010s). With respect to the entire study: In an earlier analysis of some 610 of the donors, 250 to 350 Gb of sequence data and 100 million or so unique TCR beta sequences from 180 million or so T cells were reported. About 280 gigabases of sequencing data and around 85 million unique TCR sequences made up an early release that covered around 640 HLA-typed donors. The genetic ancestry cluster associated with self-reported Caucasian donors included about 84% of the roughly 400 genotyped donors. The aim of the study was to test whether cataloging public T cell receptors could identify signatures of past pathogen exposure. The study used immunosequencing to profile the T cell repertoires of hundreds of subjects and linked those repertoires to cytomegalovirus serostatus. A separate validation cohort of about 110 different subjects was used in addition to the roughly 720-subject first cohort. To predict cytomegalovirus infection status, the study combined high-throughput TCR immunosequencing, statistical association of individual TCRs with disease status, and machine learning. A later analysis re-analyzed previously published TCR beta repertoires from 666 donors and added high-resolution HLA genotyping to study TCR occurrence patterns. Rather than drawing on any new phenotypic data, the later analysis identified candidate immune exposures from TCR beta sequences and the way those sequences occurred across donors. To decide whether each TCR beta V gene segment behaved as functional or pseudogenic, an earlier analysis of fewer than 750 of the donors relied on high-throughput TCR beta sequencing. Donor age, sex, ethnicity and CMV serostatus were compiled alongside the repertoire data. A later genetic analysis took genome-wide SNP genotypes for about 60% of the roughly 670 donors and used that subset as a discovery cohort. Every repertoire in the discovery cohort had been generated on one and the same sequencing platform. Both class I and class II loci were covered by HLA typing, at four-digit resolution. The number of donors typed differed by locus, with 629-630 for A, B, C, DRB1 and DQB1, 522 for DQA1, 600 to 610 for DPA1, and some 470 for DPB1. Roughly 5 DR-DQ haplotypes were treated as single units for association and clustering because of strong linkage in the cohort. On average, 235,054 unique TCR beta nucleotide sequences were sequenced per donor among 300 to 500 genotyped donors of the cohort, with roughly 18% of those sequences being non-productive.

The cohort consisted of approximately 670 healthy bone marrow donors. Cohort members were all nominally healthy when sampled, although unrecorded immune exposures were likely present. The donor tested CMV seronegative and was one of the 352 seronegative cohort members. Every donor gave a peripheral blood sample, and the peripheral blood mononuclear cells from that sample were used for TCR beta sequencing. Genomic DNA extraction from the blood cell samples was performed with the Qiagen DNeasy Blood Extraction Kit. Library creation used the immunoSEQ multiplex PCR assay. A mixture of 60 forward primers for TCR Vbeta segments and 13 reverse primers for TCR Jbeta segments was used in the multiplex PCR. A multiplex PCR assay on genomic DNA amplified the CDR3 region of rearranged TCR beta genes. The Illumina HiSeq System was used to sequence the amplified TCR beta libraries as 87-base-pair reads. For the original study's pipeline: A later analysis tallied 75 million to 95 million unique TCR beta chains across the 610 or so repertoires, and approximately 11 million of those chains were shared by two or more donors. A nearest-neighbor algorithm error-corrected the raw reads and collapsed the reads into unique sequences, merging closely related sequences to remove PCR and sequencing errors. CDR3 sequences were aligned to IMGT reference sequences to assign V, D and J gene segments. For a sequence to be retained, a match of at least six nucleotides was required to both a V gene segment and a J gene segment. A rearrangement counted as productive if the CDR3 had no stop codons and remained in frame with V and J, and every other rearrangement counted as non-productive. CDR3 was defined by IMGT convention, running from the second conserved V-encoded cysteine to the conserved J-encoded phenylalanine. The earlier analysis of about 610 of the donors excluded sequences that lacked an unambiguous match to a single V gene segment. An earlier analysis of a few hundred of the donors called V segments functional above 56.7% productive rearrangements and segregating when the between-donor standard deviation exceeded 5%. A statistical classification framework was developed to diagnose cytomegalovirus status using the catalog of TCR beta chain sequences. In a later analysis, V and J genes were assigned by comparing TCR nucleotide sequences against IMGT/GENE-DB human TR gene sequences. The TCRdist pipeline was used in a later analysis to assign CDR3 sequences and most-parsimonious VDJ recombination scenarios. In a later analysis, each TCR beta chain was defined by its CDR3 amino acid sequence together with its V-gene family, and reads without a unique V-gene family were excluded. A later analysis removed 592 highly shared, low-generation-probability nucleotide sequences to deal with suspected cross-contamination and a sequencing artifact. A later analysis calculated a clonal expansion index for each public chain from normalized within-repertoire ranks of inferred template counts. A later analysis computed generation probabilities with a VDJ recombination model fitted to out-of-frame rearrangements, and checked the results against IGoR. Hypergeometric tests were used in a later analysis to score TCR-TCR, TCR-HLA and TCR-CMV co-occurrence, with a repertoire-size bias correction applied to the TCR pairs. In a later analysis, false discovery rates were estimated by permuting HLA or CMV assignments 20 times. In a later analysis, co-occurring TCRs were grouped with DBSCAN, and TCRdist sequence similarity was added when clustering was performed within HLA-allele-positive subsets. For co-occurrence clustering, repertoires with fewer than 30,000 or more than 120,000 public chains were excluded, along with roughly 5 repertoires with anomalous nucleotide sharing. The table was pulled from immuneACCESS by TCRdb, which kept in-frame rearrangements only. Such tables lose some clones; where checked, under half of the loss comes from unresolved V genes, and the rest has no known cause. Clonal size and the V and J genes are those of that table, whereas D and trimming came from the DNA. Per the sample table, the count is approximately 120,000 clones. The ten largest clonotypes hold 2% of the sample.

What the study reported, not specific to this receptor: A total of fewer than 200 TCR beta chains were listed by the study as associated with cytomegalovirus. Some IMGT-functional V segments, including TRBV6-2 and TRBV6-3, could not be distinguished by the 87-base-pair reads and were therefore excluded. CMV serostatus was the only immune exposure information available for the cohort. Only TCR beta chains were sequenced in this cohort, and the absence of alpha or paired-chain data limited detectable features. A further reported finding was that TCR beta sequences accurately predicted the HLA-A and HLA-B alleles for most subjects in the first cohort. Most TCR sequences were observed very rarely across donors, whereas some public TCRs were present in many individuals. A later genetic analysis associated a missense DCLRE1C variant with V-gene and J-gene trimming of TCR beta chains, and an independent cohort replicated the association. In a later analysis, several top co-occurrence clusters were reported to appear linked to parvovirus B19, influenza, CMV and Epstein-Barr virus. The classifier was reported to diagnose cytomegalovirus status with high specificity and sensitivity in both the original and validation cohorts. In a later analysis, most CMV-associated TCR beta chains were found to appear HLA-restricted, with HLA associations seemingly driven largely by CMV exposure. Because counts were too low, more than 15 rarely observed V segments, including chromosome 9 orphons, were left out of the earlier analysis of 587 of the donors. According to a later genetic analysis, donors in an Asian-associated ancestry cluster had fewer N-insertions in productive TCRs than the approximately 700-donor mean. When HLA alleles, especially DR and DQ, strongly co-occurred, attributing TCR associations to individual alleles was difficult. An earlier analysis of approximately 570 of the donors showed that most TCR beta V segments appeared in productive rearrangements either about 87% or about 30% of the time, which broadly matched IMGT annotations. The authors suggested that the approach could potentially be generalized to other disease states and immunological phenotypes. Correlated functional status among segregating V segments might reflect linkage disequilibrium, but an unknown experimental factor could not be ruled out. A later analysis found that HLA-associated TCR beta chains were more clonally expanded and had lower generation probabilities than equally common non-associated chains. The presence/absence analyses assumed that sequencing depth was roughly uniform across donors, and that assumption may not be true. According to a later analysis, TCR association rates differed among HLA loci, with DRB1 alleles showing the most associated TCRs and HLA-C alleles showing the fewest. Because some donors lacked HLA typing at each locus, the association tests relied only on the typed subset. At a false discovery rate of 0.05, a later analysis linked around 15,000 TCR beta sequences to specific HLA alleles. A few of the identified cytomegalovirus-associated TCR beta chains were confirmed in vitro to be specific for cytomegalovirus antigens. A group of highly shared sequence variants was considered likely to be a technical artifact of the sequencing pipeline.

The source is a woman in her sixties in good health and CMV-seronegative. Sequenced: PBMCs. The chain couples TRBV7-9 to TRBJ1-2; the D gene is perhaps TRBD1, on 6 matching bases. This receptor has the CDR3 CASSPPQGRDYGYTF. In nucleotide form, the sequence is TGTGCCAGCAGCCCTCCGCAGGGGAGGGACTATGGCTACACCTTC.